These T cell receptor beta chains were read from a single sample in a study of OX40 agonist ivuxolimab in advanced cancers. Libraries were prepared by immunoSEQ multiplex PCR; TCRdb keeps only in-frame clonotypes and omits some of them. The data show approximately 38,000 clones, about nine tenths seen once. The specimen was CD4+ or CD8+ T cells sorted from blood, collected in a trial of the OX40 agonist ivuxolimab. The receptors derive from an adult with an advanced solid tumor such as melanoma, head and neck, liver or kidney cancer. CDR3s leave out the opening cysteine and the closing phenylalanine or tryptophan. Each record gives: CDR3 protein, V gene, J gene.

ASSPRLGETQY,TRBV10-1,TRBJ2-5
ASSMVEGGYT,TRBV19,TRBJ1-2
ASSLGSFVTAQETQY,TRBV7-8,TRBJ2-5
ASSYYPTGNQPQH,TRBV6-5,TRBJ1-5
ASSLEPSGALETQY,TRBV5-1,TRBJ2-5
ASSLGANRDTDTQY,TRBV11-2,TRBJ2-3
AISERESEKLF,TRBV10-3,TRBJ1-4
ASTPGEGVKNIQY,TRBV6-5,TRBJ2-4
ASSYAAGFRLF,TRBV6-5,TRBJ2-1
ASSLAGTALDQPQH,TRBV7-9,TRBJ1-5
ASSLTSGTGWSTDTQY,TRBV18,TRBJ2-3
ASSRDRGGRTDTQY,TRBV19,TRBJ2-3
ASSELRERQY,TRBV25-1,TRBJ2-7
SVEGRYEQY,TRBV20-1,TRBJ2-7
SVEEGRTSEQY,TRBV29-1,TRBJ2-7
ASSIRTSNTEAF,TRBV19,TRBJ1-1
ASSYRVVSGELF,TRBV5-5,TRBJ2-2
ASSPDAGLADTQY,TRBV10-1,TRBJ2-3
AWIRGYEQY,TRBV30,TRBJ2-7
ASSVGARGWEQY,TRBV6-5,TRBJ2-7
ASSQPRGGGLRNEQF,TRBV4-1,TRBJ2-1
ATSRGGTPSSAF,TRBV15,TRBJ1-1
ASSLAPRVTTDTQY,TRBV5-1,TRBJ2-3
ASSYWGNTEAF,TRBV6-5,TRBJ1-1
ASSDLQGGQPQH,TRBV6-1,TRBJ1-5
AISESRTPGSPLH,TRBV10-3,TRBJ1-6
ASSRDRGTEAF,TRBV6-5,TRBJ1-1
ATSRQQQETQY,TRBV15,TRBJ2-5
ASNPTTDTQY,TRBV2,TRBJ2-3
ASSVGLPNTGELF,TRBV19,TRBJ2-2
ASSPGTGGNQPQH,TRBV6-5,TRBJ1-5
ATSRDFYPGELF,TRBV15,TRBJ2-2
ASSVSTGTQY,TRBV6-1,TRBJ2-3
ASSQTGGAGELF,TRBV6-6,TRBJ2-2
ASSYSDRGVAEAF,TRBV28,TRBJ1-1
ASSPPRDSQETQY,TRBV5-4,TRBJ2-5
ASSGRTGAETQY,TRBV2,TRBJ2-5
ASSLGHSNTEAF,TRBV7-8,TRBJ1-1
ASSLRTVQETQY,TRBV5-5,TRBJ2-5
ASSLGVEGTQH,TRBV7-9,TRBJ1-5
ASTTGGNGNEKLF,TRBV6-5,TRBJ1-4
ASSDPGEGYNSPLH,TRBV6-1,TRBJ1-6
ASSQDGSGGSSYEQY,TRBV4-1,TRBJ2-7
ASRSDRGTEAF,TRBV10-1,TRBJ1-1
ASSQSRANTGELF,TRBV7-2,TRBJ2-2
ASSRTRGADGYT,TRBV18,TRBJ1-2
ASSPSLEETQY,TRBV18,TRBJ2-5
ASSPGEWGPYEQY,TRBV18,TRBJ2-7
ASSPPGQGGGYT,TRBV7-3,TRBJ1-2
ASSFQRSGNTIY,TRBV28,TRBJ1-3
ASKSEWDQPQH,TRBV19,TRBJ1-5
ASSATSGSSTDTQY,TRBV5-1,TRBJ2-3
ASSLKERDRRFPYNEQF,TRBV7-9,TRBJ2-1
ASSPIPGRYNEQF,TRBV7-3,TRBJ2-1